The present TCR beta chain was sequenced within a study of cytotoxic CD8 clonotypes in ibrutinib-treated CLL. Overall study: IGHV unmutated about 17; relapsed/refractory approximately 10; treatment-naive about 15. Once patients had received a median around 12 months of treatment, range 6 to 36, response samples were obtained.

Study conclusions and caveats: Baseline clonality, above age-matched healthy donor levels, tracked circulating CD8+ T-cell counts. Under treatment, the uncommon public clonotypes either contracted or remained stable.

Notes on this clone: Its specificity is not known.

Generated by immunoSEQ multiplex PCR, the TCRdb table keeps only in-frame clones and is missing some. The table includes some 28,000 clones, about three fifths detected once. Germline CDR1 MNHEY, CDR2 SVGAGI. Losses at the gene ends were 2 bases for V and 2 bases for J; bases not matched to a gene: 4. This CDR3 region has 15 residues. This clonotype originated in a human donor with chronic lymphocytic leukemia. This material consisted of PBMCs, taken before ibrutinib treatment. This chain connects TRBV6-5 to TRBJ2-3, with 7 bases that match TRBD1. In nucleotides, the CDR3 is TGTGCCAGCAGTTACGGGACAGACTTCACAGATACGCAGTATTTT. Its protein is CASSYGTDFTDTQYF.